This T cell receptor (beta chain) was retrieved from a study of T cell changes during pregnancy in multiple sclerosis. Only in-frame clones appear in the TCRdb table, and some are missing; sequencing was by immunoSEQ multiplex PCR. The top ten hold over 8% of the sample, which has about 41,000 clones, roughly 87% seen once. This clone was seen a single time. This material consisted of CD8+ T cells from peripheral blood mononuclear cells, taken in the first trimester of pregnancy. The origin of this receptor is a female donor with multiple sclerosis, enrolled in a pregnancy study.

CDR3 coding DNA: TGTGCCAGCAGTTCAGGATCTAGCTCCGTCTACGAGCAGTACTTC. Translated: CASSSGSSSVYEQYF. The J gene is TRBJ2-7, the V gene TRBV27; tentatively, D is TRBD2 (5 bases). The germline V and J ends were trimmed by 4 bases and 3 bases, with 16 bases remaining between them. CDR1 is MNHEY, CDR2 SMNVEV, per germline (reference sequence). The CDR3 runs to 15 residues.